The 21 T cell receptor beta chains below come from one sample, sequenced in a study of T-cell memory formation after mild COVID-19. TCRdb redid the calling of the 5' RACE reads with MiXCR, one entry per CDR3 protein. The profile shows about 390,000 distinct CDR3 sequences, approximately 15% of them singletons. The sample comprised PBMCs or a T cell subset sorted from them (not recorded which). The receptors here all came from a man aged 18-30 years who had mild COVID-19 (a few samples of this study predate the infection). Cell type and time point are not known.

This chain uses TRBV5-6 with TRBJ2-3; TRBD1 might be the D (7 bases). The V and J ends lost 4 bases and 10 bases respectively, with 16 bases between them. The CDR3 sequence is 13 residues long. The V gene's germline CDR1 is SGHDT and CDR2 YYEEEE. In DNA, the CDR3 is TGTGCCAGCAGCACCGGGACTCAGGGGGCGCAGTATTTT. This codes for CASSTGTQGAQYF. Complete variable domain (other parts from reference TRBV5-6 and TRBJ2-3): DAGVTQSPTHLIKTRGQQVTLRCSPKSGHDTVSWYQQALGQGPQFIFQYYEEEERQRGNFPDRFSGHQFPNYSSELNVNALLLGDSALYLCASSTGTQGAQYFGPGTRLTVL.

This clonotype has just a few counts. The chain is built from TRBV6-2 or TRBV6-3 and TRBJ2-1; D is possibly TRBD1 (5 bases). The germline V gene encodes CDR1 MNHEY and CDR2 SVGEGT. Trimming stripped 6 bases from V and 0 bases from J, with 9 bases between. The CDR3 length is 14 residues. CDR3 DNA sequence: TGTGCCAGCAGGAACAGGTACTCCTACAATGAGCAGTTCTTC. It codes for CASRNRYSYNEQFF.

The V and J genes are TRBV20-1 and TRBJ2-5; D is perhaps TRBD1 or TRBD2 (5 bases each). There are 13 residues in the CDR3. The ends were cut back, 5 bases at V and 1 base at J, with 11 bases in the middle. CDR1 and CDR2 from the germline V gene are DFQATT and SNEGSKA (reference sequence). As DNA, the CDR3 is TGCAGTGCTCACCGGGACCGCCAAGAGACCCAGTACTTC. It yields the protein CSAHRDRQETQYF.

The rearrangement links TRBV7-2 to TRBJ2-7, with D possibly matching TRBD1 (6 bases). The V gene's germline CDR1 is SGHTA and CDR2 FQGNSA. The CDR3 contains 14 residues. The germline V and J ends were trimmed by 1 base and 0 bases, with 7 bases remaining between them. CDR3 DNA: TGTGCCAGCAGCTTAGGGACAGACTCCTACGAGCAGTACTTC. This encodes CASSLGTDSYEQYF.

In this sample, this clonotype turned up a few times. The chain is built from TRBV7-9 and TRBJ2-1, with D perhaps matching TRBD2 (6 bases). V lost 11 bases and J lost 1, with 15 bases in between. This CDR3 comprises 14 residues. Looked up from germline, CDR1 is SEHNR and CDR2 is FQNEAQ (reference sequence). The CDR3 loop is CASSAGRSYNEQFF. The CDR3 bases are TGTGCCTCCTCAGCAGGGAGGTCCTACAATGAGCAGTTCTTC.

This clonotype was detected only a few times. The chain has TRBV30 and TRBJ2-7; D may be TRBD1 or TRBD2 (5 bases each). Germline assignment: CDR1 GTSNPN and CDR2 SVGIG (reference sequence). V was shortened by 2 bases and J by 1 base, with 9 bases between the two germline ends. This CDR3 has 13 residues. The CDR3 DNA reads TGTGCCTGGAGTTGGGACGGTTCCTACGAGCAGTACTTC. Encoded protein: CAWSWDGSYEQYF.

This chain connects TRBV20-1 to TRBJ2-5, with 8 bases that match TRBD2. The junction had 3 bases not matched to a gene; V was cut back by 1 base and J by 2 bases. This CDR3 has 14 amino acids. The germline V gene encodes CDR1 DFQATT and CDR2 SNEGSKA (reference sequence). The CDR3, as DNA: TGCAGTGCTAGAGTGGCGGGGGGACAAGAGACCCAGTACTTC. Its protein product is CSARVAGGQETQYF.

V usage is TRBV3-1 and J usage is TRBJ1-2, with D perhaps matching TRBD1 (6 bases). The CDR3 is 14 residues long. In germline, CDR1 is LGHDT, CDR2 YNNKEL (reference sequence). V lost 2 bases and J 6 bases, leaving 13 bases between the germline ends. Here the CDR3 DNA reads TGTGCCAGCAGCCAATTCGCCAGGGGCAATGGCTACACCTTC. Translating gives CASSQFARGNGYTF.

This clonotype was counted between two and nine times. The chain carries TRBV20-1 and TRBJ2-3; 9 positions agree with TRBD2. Germline V lookup: CDR1 DFQATT, CDR2 SNEGSKA (reference sequence). This CDR3 has 15 amino acids. V dropped 6 bases and J dropped 4; count of bases not matched to a gene: 11. The CDR3 region has the DNA TGCAGTGCCCTTCTGGCGGGGGGGCCCGCAGATACGCAGTATTTT. This gives the protein CSALLAGGPADTQYF.

This clonotype was seen a handful of times. This rearrangement joins TRBV10-3 to TRBJ1-5; D uncertain. CDR3 length: 13 residues. Germline V gene sequence: CDR1 ENHRY, CDR2 SYGVKD. Between the trimmed V and J ends, which lost 8 bases and 3 bases, there was a span of 11 bases. This CDR3 reads CAIRSQSNQPQHF. CDR3 in DNA: TGTGCCATCCGATCACAATCCAATCAGCCCCAGCATTTT.

Only a few counts were recorded for this clonotype. The V call is TRBV7-8, the J call TRBJ2-1; the match to TRBD2 covers 12 bases. V lost 1 base to trimming and J lost 10 bases; unmatched junction nucleotides: 8. CDR1 is SGHVS and CDR2 is FQNEAQ in the germline V gene. The CDR3 sequence is 16 residues long. DNA for the CDR3: TGTGCCAGCAGCTTAGTAACTAGCGGGGGGAATCGGGAGCAGTTCTTC. It is translated as CASSLVTSGGNREQFF.

V usage is TRBV7-9 and J usage is TRBJ2-3; 7 bases fit TRBD1. Germline assignment: CDR1 SEHNR and CDR2 FQNEAQ (reference sequence). J gave up 5 bases and V 5 bases, and 7 bases lay outside the gene matches. CDR3 size: 14 residues. This CDR3 is CASSLTAGGDTQYF. CDR3 sequence (DNA): TGTGCCAGCAGCCTTACTGCAGGGGGAGATACGCAGTATTTT.

This rearrangement joins TRBV9 to TRBJ1-1; D remains unclear. Germline loops: CDR1 SGDLS, CDR2 YYNGEE. The CDR3 covers 14 residues. The V gene lost 6 bases and the J gene lost 0 bases, with 12 bases spanning the gap. The CDR3 coding sequence is TGTGCCAGCAACCCCCTGCCCATGAACACTGAAGCTTTCTTT. This translates into CASNPLPMNTEAFF.

This clonotype showed up many times. This rearrangement joins TRBV15 to TRBJ2-1, with D tentatively TRBD2 (6 bases). Trimming pared 5 bases from V and 1 base from J, leaving 9 bases between. This CDR3 spans 14 amino acids. In germline, CDR1 is LNHNV, CDR2 YYDKDF (reference sequence). CDR3 region: CATSGDSSYNEQFF. The CDR3 DNA sequence: TGTGCCACCAGCGGGGACTCGTCCTACAATGAGCAGTTCTTC. Looking up the rest from reference TRBV15 and TRBJ2-1 gives the full variable domain: DAMVIQNPRYQVTQFGKPVTLSCSQTLNHNVMYWYQQKSSQAPKLLFHYYDKDFNNEADTPDNFQSRRPNTSFCFLDIRSPGLGDTAMYLCATSGDSSYNEQFFGPGTRLTVL.

This clonotype was picked up a small number of times. The V gene is TRBV29-1, the J gene TRBJ2-1; 11 bases are a match to TRBD2. This CDR3 comprises 16 residues. V trimming: 3 bases; J trimming: 6 bases; junction bases outside the gene matches: 10. Germline V gene sequence: CDR1 SQVTM, CDR2 ANQGSEA. CDR3 DNA sequence: TGCAGCGTTGACCTTACTAGCGGGGGAGGGGTCAATGAGCAGTTCTTC. This codes for CSVDLTSGGGVNEQFF.

This clonotype came up a few times. The chain has TRBV7-9 and TRBJ1-1; tentatively, D is TRBD1 (5 bases). V shed 5 bases and J shed 6 bases, with 19 bases lying between them. The CDR3 covers 15 residues. Germline V gene lookup returns CDR1 SEHNR and CDR2 FQNEAQ (reference sequence). The chain's CDR3 is CASSPRGPPVAEAFF. In DNA form, the CDR3 reads TGTGCCAGCAGCCCCCGGGGCCCCCCCGTAGCTGAAGCTTTCTTT.

The chain has TRBV7-2 and TRBJ1-1; tentative D call: TRBD1 (6 bases). Looked up from germline, CDR1 is SGHTA and CDR2 is FQGNSA. V was trimmed by 2 bases and J by 4 bases, leaving 11 bases between them. There are 14 residues in the CDR3. The CDR3 sequence is CASSLNGGRTEAFF. CDR3 nucleotide sequence: TGTGCCAGCAGCTTAAATGGGGGCCGCACTGAAGCTTTCTTT.

V and J are TRBV9 and TRBJ2-1; D unclear. CDR3 size: 13 residues. Between the trimmed V and J ends, which lost 4 bases and 8 bases, there was a span of 13 bases. From germline, CDR1 is SGDLS and CDR2 YYNGEE. Here the CDR3 reads CASSPPVSYEQFF. CDR3 DNA sequence: TGTGCCAGCAGCCCCCCGGTTAGCTATGAGCAGTTCTTC.

This clonotype turned up a few times. The chain carries TRBV18 and TRBJ2-7, with 10 bases fitting TRBD1. The CDR3 contains 13 residues. Germline V gives CDR1 KGHSH, CDR2 LQKENI. Losses at the gene ends were 0 bases for V and 12 bases for J; bases not matched to a gene: 5. CDR3 coding DNA: TGTGCCAGCTCACCACCGGGACAGGGGATTGGGTACTTC. Translated: CASSPPGQGIGYF.

The V and J genes are TRBV9 and TRBJ2-3; D may be TRBD2 (5 bases). Germline values: CDR1 SGDLS, CDR2 YYNGEE. The V and J ends lost 4 bases and 1 base respectively, with 13 bases between them. The CDR3 length is 15 residues. The CDR3 DNA reads as TGTGCCAGCAGCCCCCGGGGAGACCGCACAGATACGCAGTATTTT. Protein: CASSPRGDRTDTQYF.

In its sample, this clonotype was seen many times. V gene TRBV7-9 combines with J gene TRBJ2-7; 9 bases match TRBD1. The CDR3 extends over 16 amino acids. The V and J ends lost 4 bases and 2 bases, in that order; junction bases with no gene match: 9. CDR1 is SEHNR, CDR2 FQNEAQ, per germline (reference sequence). CDR3 coding DNA: TGTGCCAGCAGCTCCGGGACGGGACAGGGCCCCTACGAGCAGTACTTC. It codes for CASSSGTGQGPYEQYF.